The clone carrying this TCR gamma chain occurred once. The antigen is unknown. RNA was extracted from the cells and then reverse transcribed. Multiplex PCR used pooled V-gene forward primers and a constant-region reverse primer to amplify CDR3s. With CATT, TCRdb re-called clones from the multiplex PCR reads. This table holds 9,000 to 13,000 gamma-chain clones, about 46% found once. This entry comes from a study of Vδ1+ human thymocytes. Findings of the study overall: Thymic TRG and TRD repertoires appeared highly polyclonal.

The sorted cells were CD3+ Vdelta1+ Vdelta2- thymocytes from alphabeta-depleted thymus. CDR1 is EGSTGY, CDR2 YDSYTSSV, per germline. V gave up 2 bases and J gave up 0 bases; unmatched junction bases: 10. The CDR3 loop spans 16 amino acids. V usage is TRGV4 and J usage is TRGJ1 or TRGJ2. The J gene was missing in TCRdb and was found by matching the end of the DNA to germline. Sequencing was performed on Vdelta1+ gamma-delta thymocytes from the thymus. Sample subset: FACS-sorted CD3+ TCRalphabeta- TCRVdelta1+ TCRVdelta2- thymocytes. The TCR comes from a boy under two years old who had congenital heart surgery. CDR3 in amino acids: CATWDVEAANYYKKLF. In nucleotides, the CDR3 is TGTGCCACCTGGGATGTAGAGGCCGCGAATTATTATAAGAAACTCTTT.